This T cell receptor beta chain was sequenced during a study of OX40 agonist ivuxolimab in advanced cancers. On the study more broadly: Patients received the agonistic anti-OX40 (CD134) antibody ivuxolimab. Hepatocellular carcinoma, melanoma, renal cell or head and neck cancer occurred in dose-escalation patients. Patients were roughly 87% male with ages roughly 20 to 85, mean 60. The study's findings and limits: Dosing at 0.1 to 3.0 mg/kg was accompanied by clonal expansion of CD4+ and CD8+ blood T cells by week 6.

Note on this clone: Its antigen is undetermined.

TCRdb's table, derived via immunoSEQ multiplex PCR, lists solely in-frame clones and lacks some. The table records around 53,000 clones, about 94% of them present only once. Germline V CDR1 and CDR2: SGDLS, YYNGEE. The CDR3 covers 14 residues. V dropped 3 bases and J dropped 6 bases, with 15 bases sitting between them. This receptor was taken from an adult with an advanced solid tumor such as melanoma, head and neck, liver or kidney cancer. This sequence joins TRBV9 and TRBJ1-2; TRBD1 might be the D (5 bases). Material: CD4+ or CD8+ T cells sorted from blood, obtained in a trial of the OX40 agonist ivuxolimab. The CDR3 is CASSAPGRENGYTF. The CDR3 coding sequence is TGTGCCAGCAGCGCCCCAGGGAGGGAGAATGGCTACACCTTC.